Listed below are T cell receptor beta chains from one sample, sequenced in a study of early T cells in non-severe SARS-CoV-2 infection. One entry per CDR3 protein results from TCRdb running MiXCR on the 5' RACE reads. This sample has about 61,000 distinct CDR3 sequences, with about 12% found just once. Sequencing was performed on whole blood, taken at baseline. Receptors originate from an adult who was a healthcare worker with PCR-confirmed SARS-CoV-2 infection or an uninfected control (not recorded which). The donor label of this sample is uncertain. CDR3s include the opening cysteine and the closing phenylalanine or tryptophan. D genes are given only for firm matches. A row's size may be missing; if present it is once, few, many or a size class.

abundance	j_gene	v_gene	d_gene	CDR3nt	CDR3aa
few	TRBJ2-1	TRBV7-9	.	TGTGCCAGCAACATAGAAGTCAATGAGCAGTTCTTC	CASNIEVNEQFF
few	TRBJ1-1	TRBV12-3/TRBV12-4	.	TGTGCCAGCAGTTATCAGGAATTCGGAGCTTTCTTT	CASSYQEFGAFF
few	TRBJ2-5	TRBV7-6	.	TGTGCCAGCAGCTTACTTTCCAGGGTAGAGACCCAGTACTTC	CASSLLSRVETQYF
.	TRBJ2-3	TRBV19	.	TGTGCCAGTACCCCACAGATGAGGACAGATACGCAGTATTTT	CASTPQMRTDTQYF
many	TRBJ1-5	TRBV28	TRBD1	TGTGCCAGCAGCCAGACAGGGTCCTTTGAGCCCCAGCATTTT	CASSQTGSFEPQHF
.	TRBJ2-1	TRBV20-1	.	TGCAGTGCTAGAGTCCTTAAGACAGGCGCCTCCTACAATGAGCAGTTCTTC	CSARVLKTGASYNEQFF
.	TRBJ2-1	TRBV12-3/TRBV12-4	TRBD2	TGTGCCAGCAGAGAAGCGGGGGGTTCCTACAATGAGCAGTTCTTC	CASREAGGSYNEQFF
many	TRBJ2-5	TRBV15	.	TGTGCCACCAGCAGACCGGAGGACGGGGTAGAGACCCAGTACTTC	CATSRPEDGVETQYF
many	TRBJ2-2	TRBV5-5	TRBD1	TGTGCCAGCAGCGTAACCGGGACAGGGGGCACCACCGGGGAGCTGTTTTTT	CASSVTGTGGTTGELFF
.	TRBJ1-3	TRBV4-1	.	TGCGCCAGCAGCCAAGCAAACATCGGGGGAAACACCATATATTTT	CASSQANIGGNTIYF
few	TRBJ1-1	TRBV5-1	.	TGCGCCAGCAGCTTGGGGGCGAGGTCGAACACTGAAGCTTTCTTT	CASSLGARSNTEAFF
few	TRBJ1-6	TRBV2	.	TGTGCCAGCAGGGCTGAGGGGAATTCACCCCTCCACTTT	CASRAEGNSPLHF
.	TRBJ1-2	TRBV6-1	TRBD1	TGTGCCAGCAGTGAAAACCCGACAGGGAGGTCTGGCTACACCTTC	CASSENPTGRSGYTF
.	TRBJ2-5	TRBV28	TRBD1	TGTGCCAGCAGTTTATCCCGGACAGGACCCCAAGAGACCCAGTACTTC	CASSLSRTGPQETQYF